Below, one TCR beta chain is given with its context. Its specificity is not known. This sample was included in a study of T cell repertoires in cytomegalovirus infection. TCRdb processed the reads anew with MiXCR; each CDR3 protein has one entry. Counted here are over 100,000 distinct CDR3 sequences, about 28% occurring once; the ten biggest clones make up about three quarters. The CDR3 is 13 residues long. The V gene end was trimmed by 1 base and the J gene end by 8 bases; junction bases not matched to a gene: 7. Germline V CDR1 and CDR2: SQVTM, ANQGSEA. Sequencing used CD8+ T cells from cultured PBMCs, obtained from culture after CMV antigen stimulation. The clonotype comes from a human donor in good health (CMV status not recorded). Some clones in this sample may be carry-over from other donors' samples. V is TRBV29-1 and J is TRBJ1-2; 7 bases line up with TRBD1. The CDR3 nucleotides read TGCAGCGTTGAAGTGAGGACAGGAGACGGCTACACCTTC. It yields the protein CSVEVRTGDGYTF.